The 10 T cell receptor beta chains given below trace back to one sample, sequenced in a study of human T cells and chemical hapten exposure. Using its own MiXCR run on the RACE reads, TCRdb lists one record per CDR3 protein. The data show approximately 400,000 distinct CDR3 sequences, nearly 5% seen once. The time point: patch test 1, 2 weeks after DPC sensitization. As for treatment: therapeutic diphenylcyclopropenone sensitization with weekly scalp DPC. The sample consisted of whole blood, taken in connection with sensitization to the hapten diphenylcyclopropenone (DPC). These receptors all come from a woman between 45 and 60 years old with alopecia areata. Some clones in this sample may be carry-over from other donors' samples.

This clonotype was seen at least ten times. The J gene is TRBJ1-5, the V gene TRBV5-1; D unresolved. The CDR3 has 14 residues. V gave up 3 bases and J gave up 4 bases, with 11 bases separating them. The germline CDR1 and CDR2 sequences are SGHRS and YFSETQ. In DNA, the CDR3 is TGCGCCAGCAGCTCTTTGCCGGGGAATCAGCCCCAGCATTTT. Translating gives CASSSLPGNQPQHF.

This clonotype showed up many times. J is TRBJ1-5 and V is TRBV12-3 or TRBV12-4; D might be TRBD1 (6 bases). V lost 1 base to trimming and J lost 1 base, with 11 bases between them. This CDR3 comprises 16 residues. The CDR3 loop reads CASSLGGGISNQPQHF. The CDR3 DNA is TGTGCCAGCAGTTTAGGTGGGGGCATAAGCAATCAGCCCCAGCATTTT.

This clonotype occurred many times. The chain recombines TRBV7-8 with TRBJ2-3; D is perhaps TRBD1 (6 bases). The CDR3 loop spans 14 amino acids. V was trimmed by 1 base and J by 6 bases, leaving 11 bases between them. The germline CDR1 and CDR2 sequences are SGHVS and FQNEAQ. CDR3 protein: CASSLVGGPDTQYF. DNA of the CDR3: TGTGCCAGCAGCTTAGTTGGGGGCCCCGATACGCAGTATTTT.

This clonotype was counted between two and nine times. The rearrangement links TRBV7-9 to TRBJ1-6; perhaps TRBD1 as D (6 bases). Germline V CDR1 and CDR2: SEHNR, FQNEAQ (reference sequence). The V end lost 7 bases, the J end lost 7 bases, and 14 bases lay between the germline ends. The CDR3 spans 14 residues. The CDR3 DNA sequence: TGTGCCAGCACCAAGGGGGACAAAAATTCACCCCTCCACTTT. Encoded protein: CASTKGDKNSPLHF.

This clonotype came up many times. The chain couples TRBV25-1 to TRBJ1-5; D possibly corresponds to TRBD1 (5 bases). The germline V and J ends were trimmed by 3 bases and 9 bases, with 18 bases remaining between them. This CDR3 region has 15 residues. CDR1 MGHDK and CDR2 SYGVNS come from the germline V gene. The CDR3 here is CASSDSRGQGRPQHF. CDR3 nucleotides: TGTGCCAGCAGTGACTCGAGGGGCCAGGGTAGGCCCCAGCATTTT.

Comment on this clonotype: A much larger clone differs by one base, so this may be a read error. The rearrangement uses TRBV9 and TRBJ2-5, with 11 bases aligning to TRBD1. V lost 3 bases and J lost 5; bases outside the gene matches: 9. Germline CDR1 is SGDLS and CDR2 is YYNGEE. The CDR3 loop spans 16 amino acids. CDR3 in DNA: TGTGCCAGCAGCGCAGGGGACAGGGGGGGCGTTGAGACCCAGTACTTC. It yields the protein CASSAGDRGGVETQYF. Using reference TRBV9 and TRBJ2-5 for the parts outside the CDR3, the full variable domain is DSGVTQTPKHLITATGQRVTLRCSPRSGDLSVYWYQQSLDQGLQFLIQYYNGEERAKGNILERFSAQQFPDLHSELNLSSLELGDSALYFCASSAGDRGGVETQYFGPGTRLLVL.

This clonotype was counted between two and nine times. The chain links TRBV6-2 or TRBV6-3 to TRBJ2-1; 15 nucleotides align to TRBD2. Trimming at V came to 7 bases and at J to 3 bases, leaving 10 bases not matched to a gene. The germline CDR1 and CDR2 sequences are MNHEY and SVGEGT. The CDR3 extends over 18 amino acids. The CDR3 protein is CASTLAGLAGGRYNEQFF. The CDR3 nucleotides read TGTGCCAGCACCCTTGCGGGACTAGCGGGAGGACGCTACAATGAGCAGTTCTTC.

In its sample, this clonotype was seen many times. The CDR3 coding sequence is TGTGCCAGCAGTTTACAGGGAACTAATTCACCCCTCCACTTT. Protein product: CASSLQGTNSPLHF. This rearrangement joins TRBV12-3 or TRBV12-4 to TRBJ1-6; the D gene is possibly TRBD1 (5 bases). V lost 2 bases to trimming and J lost 6 bases, with 8 bases between them. The CDR3 is 14 amino acids.

The V and J genes are TRBV30 and TRBJ1-1; no reliable D call. V shed 8 bases and J shed 3 bases, with 7 bases lying between them. Germline loops: CDR1 GTSNPN, CDR2 SVGIG (reference sequence). This CDR3 spans 10 amino acids. The CDR3 reads CAGRDTEAFF. CDR3 DNA: TGTGCCGGTAGGGACACTGAAGCTTTCTTT.

Many counts were recorded for this clonotype. This chain joins TRBV27 and TRBJ1-2; D unresolved. Per the germline V gene, CDR1 is MNHEY and CDR2 is SMNVEV (reference sequence). CDR3 length: 17 residues. The V end was cut by 3 bases, the J end by 2 bases, with 19 bases between. Here the CDR3 reads CASSFGAEPTGNYGYTF. The DNA of the CDR3 is TGTGCCAGCAGTTTCGGAGCAGAGCCTACTGGGAACTATGGCTACACCTTC.